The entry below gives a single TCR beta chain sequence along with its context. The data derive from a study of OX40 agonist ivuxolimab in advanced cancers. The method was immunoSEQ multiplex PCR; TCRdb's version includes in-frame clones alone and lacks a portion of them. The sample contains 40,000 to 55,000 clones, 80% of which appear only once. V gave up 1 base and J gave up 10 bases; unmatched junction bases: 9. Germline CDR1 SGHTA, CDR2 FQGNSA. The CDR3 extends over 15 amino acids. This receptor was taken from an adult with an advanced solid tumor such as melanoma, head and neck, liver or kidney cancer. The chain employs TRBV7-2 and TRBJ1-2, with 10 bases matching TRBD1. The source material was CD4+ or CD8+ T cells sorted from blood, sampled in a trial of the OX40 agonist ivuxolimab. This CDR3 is CASSLDWGQGLDYTF. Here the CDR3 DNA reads TGTGCCAGCAGCTTAGACTGGGGACAGGGGTTAGACTACACCTTC. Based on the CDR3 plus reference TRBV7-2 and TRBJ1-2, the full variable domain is GAGVSQSPSNKVTEKGKDVELRCDPISGHTALYWYRQSLGQGLEFLIYFQGNSAPDKSGLPSDRFSAERTGGSVSTLTIQRTQQEDSAVYLCASSLDWGQGLDYTFGSGTRLTVV.